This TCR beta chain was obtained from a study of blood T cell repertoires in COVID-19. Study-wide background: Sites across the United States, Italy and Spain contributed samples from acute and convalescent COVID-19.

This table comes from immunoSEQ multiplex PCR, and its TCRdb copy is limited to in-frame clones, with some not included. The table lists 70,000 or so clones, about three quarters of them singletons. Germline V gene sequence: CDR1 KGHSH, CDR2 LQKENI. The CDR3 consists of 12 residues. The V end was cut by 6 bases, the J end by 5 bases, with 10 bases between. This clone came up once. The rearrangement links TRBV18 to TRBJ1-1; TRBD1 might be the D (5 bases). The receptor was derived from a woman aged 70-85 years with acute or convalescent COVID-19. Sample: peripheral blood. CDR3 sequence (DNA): TGTGCCAGCTCTCGGGGGGGAACTGAAGCTTTCTTT. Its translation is CASSRGGTEAFF.